These 17 T cell receptor beta chains were all obtained from the same sample, sequenced in a study of T cell repertoires in cytomegalovirus infection. No antigens are known for them. Each CDR3 protein gets one entry after TCRdb re-called the reads with MiXCR. The sample has fewer than 850,000 distinct CDR3 sequences; 29% are singletons. The sequences come from cultured CD8+ T cells from PBMCs, collected from culture after CMV antigen stimulation. The receptors stem from a human donor in good health (CMV status not recorded). Some clones in this sample may be carry-over from other donors' samples.

This clonotype occurred once. The rearrangement joins TRBV6-2 or TRBV6-3 to TRBJ2-3, with 9 bases matching TRBD1. The CDR3 runs to 17 residues. Germline V gene data show CDR1 as MNHEY and CDR2 as SVGEGT. Germline trimming cut 5 bases from V and 9 bases from J; bases unmatched to any gene: 18. The CDR3 DNA is TGTGCCAGCAGTGTTAGAAAGGGGGACAGGGCCTTATTGACGCAGTATTTT. Protein: CASSVRKGDRALLTQYF.

The rearrangement links TRBV6-1 to TRBJ2-1; 13 nucleotides line up with TRBD2. The CDR3 runs to 16 residues. Germline V gene lookup returns CDR1 MNHNS and CDR2 SASEGT. V lost 6 bases, J lost 4 bases, and 6 bases stayed unmatched. The CDR3 nucleotides are TGTGCCAGCAGACTAGCGGGGGGGCCGGGGTACAATGAGCAGTTCTTC. As protein: CASRLAGGPGYNEQFF.

In this sample, this clonotype turned up many times. This chain uses TRBV7-2 with TRBJ2-7; 8 bases align to TRBD1. V was pared by 1 base and J by 3 bases, with 11 bases of the junction left unmatched. Looked up from germline, CDR1 is SGHTA and CDR2 is FQGNSA. The CDR3 is 17 amino acids. CDR3 in amino acids: CASSLGLVTGEDYEQYV. The CDR3 DNA reads TGTGCCAGCAGCTTAGGGTTGGTGACAGGGGAAGACTACGAGCAGTACGTC.

V gene TRBV24-1 combines with J gene TRBJ2-3, with TRBD2 matching over 9 bases. CDR1 is KGHDR, CDR2 SFDVKD, per germline. J was trimmed by 3 bases and V by 7 bases; bases with no gene match: 10. The CDR3 covers 16 residues. The CDR3 DNA reads TGTGCCACCAGAGCGGGGGGTCCTGGAAGAACAGATACGCAGTATTTT. Encoded protein: CATRAGGPGRTDTQYF.

This chain uses TRBV28 with TRBJ2-1, with D possibly TRBD2 on 6 matching bases. Trimming left V 3 bases short and J 4 bases short, with 16 bases between. The V gene's germline CDR1 is MDHEN and CDR2 SYDVKM. The CDR3 consists of 16 residues. CDR3 loop: CASSLEEGRIYNEQFF. The DNA for the CDR3 is TGTGCCAGCAGTTTGGAGGAAGGGAGGATTTACAATGAGCAGTTCTTC.

This clonotype was seen only a few times. The rearrangement joins TRBV7-9 to TRBJ1-5; D gene uncertain. CDR1 and CDR2 from the germline V gene are SEHNR and FQNEAQ (reference sequence). Between the trimmed V and J ends, which lost 8 bases and 2 bases, there was a span of 10 bases. The CDR3 covers 13 residues. The CDR3 here is CASGREGNQPQHF. The CDR3 nucleotides read TGTGCCAGCGGGCGCGAAGGCAATCAGCCCCAGCATTTT.

This chain uses TRBV6-5 with TRBJ2-3; the D call may be TRBD1 or TRBD2 (5 bases each). Germline V gene sequence: CDR1 MNHEY, CDR2 SVGAGI. Deletions cut 7 bases from V and 0 bases from J, with 14 bases between. The CDR3 is made up of 15 amino acids. This chain's CDR3 is CASTEGETSTDTQYF. DNA of the CDR3: TGTGCCAGCACCGAAGGGGAGACTAGCACAGATACGCAGTATTTT.

As concerns this clonotype: Given a much more abundant clone one base away, this may be a read error. The chain uses TRBV12-3 or TRBV12-4 and TRBJ2-1; D tentatively reads TRBD1 or TRBD2 (5 bases each). The CDR3 consists of 12 residues. CDR3 nucleotides: TGTGTCAGCAGTTTGGGGGACGATGAGCAGTTCTTC. It yields the protein CVSSLGDDEQFF.

J is TRBJ2-7 and V is TRBV7-9; 16 nucleotides agree with TRBD2. CDR1 and CDR2 (germline): SEHNR, FQNEAQ (reference sequence). V lost 2 bases to trimming and J lost 4 bases; unmatched junction nucleotides: 8. This CDR3 comprises 18 residues. CDR3 residues: CASSLSGLAGGESYEQYF. CDR3 coding DNA: TGTGCCAGCAGCTTATCGGGACTAGCGGGGGGGGAAAGTTACGAGCAGTACTTC.

The chain combines TRBV27 with TRBJ2-2; a possible D gene is TRBD1 (5 bases). The germline gives CDR1 MNHEY, CDR2 SMNVEV (reference sequence). Trimming took off 1 base at V and 3 bases at J, with 9 bases between the two ends. The CDR3 totals 15 residues. For the CDR3, the DNA is TGTGCCAGCAGTTTATATCCAGGGCACACCGGGGAGCTGTTTTTT. Translating it yields CASSLYPGHTGELFF.

V gene TRBV12-3 or TRBV12-4 combines with J gene TRBJ2-7; 9 positions match TRBD2. Unmatched junction bases numbered 9, after V lost 11 bases and J lost 1 base. CDR3 size: 14 residues. CDR3 residues: CASNAGGPSYEQYF. CDR3 nucleotides: TGTGCCTCCAACGCGGGGGGGCCTTCCTACGAGCAGTACTTC.

DNA of the CDR3: TGTGCTAGTGGTCAAAAAGAGACCCAGTACTTC. It codes for CASGQKETQYF. The chain recombines TRBV12-5 with TRBJ2-5; D ambiguous. CDR3 length: 11 amino acids. The germline V and J ends were trimmed by 5 bases and 3 bases, with 4 bases remaining between them. In germline, CDR1 is LGHNT, CDR2 FRNRAP.

This clonotype was observed at least ten times. The chain links TRBV7-6 to TRBJ2-7; the match to TRBD2 covers 14 bases. The V and J ends lost 1 base and 2 bases, in that order; junction bases with no gene match: 10. The germline gives CDR1 SGHVS, CDR2 FNYEAQ. This CDR3 contains 19 residues. The CDR3 here is CASSLGPRVTSGGAYEQYF. CDR3 in DNA: TGTGCCAGCAGCTTAGGTCCCCGCGTGACTAGCGGGGGGGCCTACGAGCAGTACTTC.

This clonotype was recorded at least ten times. This rearrangement joins TRBV7-6 to TRBJ2-1, with 11 bases identical to TRBD2. The trim removed 4 bases at V and 9 bases at J, leaving 8 bases unmatched. This CDR3 is built from 15 residues. CDR1 SGHVS and CDR2 FNYEAQ come from the germline V gene. CDR3 in amino acids: CASSSLAGGPGEQFF. The DNA of the CDR3 is TGTGCCAGCAGCTCTCTAGCGGGGGGCCCGGGTGAGCAGTTCTTC. The entire variable domain, with the rest obtained from reference TRBV7-6 and TRBJ2-1, is as follows: GAGVSQSPRYKVTKRGQDVALRCDPISGHVSLYWYRQALGQGPEFLTYFNYEAQQDKSGLPNDRFSAERPEGSISTLTIQRTEQRDSAMYRCASSSLAGGPGEQFFGPGTRLTVL.

This rearrangement joins TRBV27 to TRBJ2-1, with D perhaps matching TRBD1 (6 bases). V lost 2 bases, J lost 4 bases, and 15 bases lay in between. Germline assignment: CDR1 MNHEY and CDR2 SMNVEV (reference sequence). The CDR3 contains 16 residues. CDR3 in amino acids: CASSLGWADRYNEQFF. CDR3 nucleotides: TGTGCCAGCAGTTTAGGTTGGGCAGACAGGTACAATGAGCAGTTCTTC.

This clonotype was detected many times. The chain uses TRBV7-2 and TRBJ2-3, with 8 bases matching TRBD2. This CDR3 is 15 amino acids long. V was pared by 5 bases and J by 6 bases, with 10 bases of the junction left unmatched. The germline CDR1 and CDR2 sequences are SGHTA and FQGNSA. The CDR3 DNA reads TGTGCCAGCAGCCTTAGCGGGGTTTATTTGGATACGCAGTATTTT. It codes for CASSLSGVYLDTQYF.

This sequence joins TRBV18 and TRBJ2-1, with TRBD2 matching 8 bases. The germline V gene has CDR1 KGHSH and CDR2 LQKENI. This CDR3 has 15 residues. V dropped 7 bases and J dropped 9; count of bases not matched to a gene: 14. Here the CDR3 reads CASFTGAGGPFEQFF. The CDR3 DNA reads as TGTGCCAGCTTTACCGGGGCGGGGGGCCCCTTTGAGCAGTTCTTC.